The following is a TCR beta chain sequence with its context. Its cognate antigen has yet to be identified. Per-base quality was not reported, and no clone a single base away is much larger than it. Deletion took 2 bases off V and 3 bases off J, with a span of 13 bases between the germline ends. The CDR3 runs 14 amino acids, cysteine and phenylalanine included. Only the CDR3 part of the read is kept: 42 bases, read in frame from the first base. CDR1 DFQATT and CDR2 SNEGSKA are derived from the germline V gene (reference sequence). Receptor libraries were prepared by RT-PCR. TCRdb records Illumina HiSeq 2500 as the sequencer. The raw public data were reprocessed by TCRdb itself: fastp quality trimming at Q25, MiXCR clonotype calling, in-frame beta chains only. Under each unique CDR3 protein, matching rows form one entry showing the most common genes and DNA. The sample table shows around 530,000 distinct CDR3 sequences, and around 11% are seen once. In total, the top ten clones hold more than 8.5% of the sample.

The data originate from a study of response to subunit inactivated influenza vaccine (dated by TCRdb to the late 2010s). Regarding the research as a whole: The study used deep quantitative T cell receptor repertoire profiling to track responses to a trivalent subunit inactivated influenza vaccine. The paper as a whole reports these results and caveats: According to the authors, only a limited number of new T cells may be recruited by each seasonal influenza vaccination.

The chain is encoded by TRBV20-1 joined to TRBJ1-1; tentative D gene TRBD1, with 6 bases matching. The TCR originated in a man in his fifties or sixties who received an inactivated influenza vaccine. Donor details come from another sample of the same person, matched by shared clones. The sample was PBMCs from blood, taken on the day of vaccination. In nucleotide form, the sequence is TGCAGTGCTAGAACGGCGGAGGGGGACACTGAAGCTTTCTTT. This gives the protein CSARTAEGDTEAFF.